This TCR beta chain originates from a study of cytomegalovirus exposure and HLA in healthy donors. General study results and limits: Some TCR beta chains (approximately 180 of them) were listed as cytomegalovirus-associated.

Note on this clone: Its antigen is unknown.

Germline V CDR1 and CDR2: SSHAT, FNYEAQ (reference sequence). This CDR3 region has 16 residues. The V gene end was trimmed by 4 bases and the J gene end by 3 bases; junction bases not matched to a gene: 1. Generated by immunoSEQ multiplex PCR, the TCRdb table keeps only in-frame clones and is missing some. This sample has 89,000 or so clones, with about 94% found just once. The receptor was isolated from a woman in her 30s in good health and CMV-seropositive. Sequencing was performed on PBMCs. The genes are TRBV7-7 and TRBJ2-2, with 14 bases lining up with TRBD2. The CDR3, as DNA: TGTGCCAGCAGCTGGGGACTAGCGGGAGACACCGGGGAGCTGTTTTTT. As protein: CASSWGLAGDTGELFF. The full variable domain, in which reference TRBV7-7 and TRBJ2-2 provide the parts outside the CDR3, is GAGVSQSPRYKVTKRGQDVTLRCDPISSHATLYWYQQALGQGPEFLTYFNYEAQPDKSGLPSDRFSAERPEGSISTLTIQRTEQRDSAMYRCASSWGLAGDTGELFFGEGSRLTVL.